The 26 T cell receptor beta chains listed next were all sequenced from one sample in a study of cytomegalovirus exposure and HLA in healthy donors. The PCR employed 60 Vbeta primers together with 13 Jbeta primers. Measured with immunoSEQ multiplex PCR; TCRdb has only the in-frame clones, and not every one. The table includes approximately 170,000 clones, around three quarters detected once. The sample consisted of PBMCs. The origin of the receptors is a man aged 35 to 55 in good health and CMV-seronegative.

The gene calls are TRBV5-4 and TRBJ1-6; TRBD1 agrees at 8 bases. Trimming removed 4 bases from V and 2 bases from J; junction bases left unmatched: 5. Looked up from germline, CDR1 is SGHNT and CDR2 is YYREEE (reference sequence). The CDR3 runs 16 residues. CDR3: CASSRKGQAYNSPLHF. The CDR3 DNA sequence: TGTGCCAGCAGCAGGAAGGGACAGGCCTATAATTCACCCCTCCACTTT.

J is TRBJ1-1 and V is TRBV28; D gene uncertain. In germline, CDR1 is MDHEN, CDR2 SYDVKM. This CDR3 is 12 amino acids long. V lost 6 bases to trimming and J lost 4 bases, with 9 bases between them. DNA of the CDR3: TGTGCCAGCAGCCCGGTCGGCACTGAAGCTTTCTTT. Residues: CASSPVGTEAFF.

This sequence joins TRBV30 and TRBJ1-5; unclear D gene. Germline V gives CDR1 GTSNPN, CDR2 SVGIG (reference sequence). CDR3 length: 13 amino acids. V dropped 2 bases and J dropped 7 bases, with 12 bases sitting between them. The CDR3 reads CAWSSGRGQPQHF. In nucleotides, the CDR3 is TGTGCCTGGAGTTCGGGAAGAGGGCAGCCCCAGCATTTT.

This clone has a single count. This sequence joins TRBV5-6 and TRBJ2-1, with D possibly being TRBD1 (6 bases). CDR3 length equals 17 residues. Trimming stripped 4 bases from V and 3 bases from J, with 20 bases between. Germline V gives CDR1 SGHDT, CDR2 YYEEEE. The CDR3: CASSPRPGTTIYNEQFF. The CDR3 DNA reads TGTGCCAGCAGCCCAAGACCCGGGACAACCATCTACAATGAGCAGTTCTTC.

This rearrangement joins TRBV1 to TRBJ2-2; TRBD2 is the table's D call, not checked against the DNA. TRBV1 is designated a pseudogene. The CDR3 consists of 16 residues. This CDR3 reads CTSSEVKRRHTGELFF. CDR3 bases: TGCACCAGCAGCGAGGTGAAGCGTAGGCACACCGGGGAGCTGTTTTTT.

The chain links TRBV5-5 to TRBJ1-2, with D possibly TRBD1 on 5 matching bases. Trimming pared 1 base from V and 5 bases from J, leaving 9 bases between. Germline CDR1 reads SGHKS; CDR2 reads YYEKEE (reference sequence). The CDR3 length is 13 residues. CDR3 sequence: CASSLNGQYGYTF. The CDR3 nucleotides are TGTGCCAGCAGCTTGAACGGACAATATGGCTACACCTTC.

CDR3 sequence (DNA): TGTGCCGGGGTGGGGCTAGCGGACATAGGCGATGAGCAGTTCTTC. It encodes CAGVGLADIGDEQFF. The rearrangement joins TRBV30 to TRBJ2-1; 7 positions match TRBD2. J gave up 8 bases and V 8 bases, and 18 bases lay outside the gene matches. Germline V gene lookup returns CDR1 GTSNPN and CDR2 SVGIG (reference sequence). This CDR3 is built from 15 residues.

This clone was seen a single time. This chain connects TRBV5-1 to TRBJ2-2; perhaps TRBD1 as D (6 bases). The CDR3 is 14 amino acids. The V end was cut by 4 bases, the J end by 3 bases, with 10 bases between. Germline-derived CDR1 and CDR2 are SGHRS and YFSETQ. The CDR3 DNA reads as TGCGCCAGCAGCCCGGGACAACACACCGGGGAGCTGTTTTTT. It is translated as CASSPGQHTGELFF. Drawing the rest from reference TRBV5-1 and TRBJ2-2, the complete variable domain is KAGVTQTPRYLIKTRGQQVTLSCSPISGHRSVSWYQQTPGQGLQFLFEYFSETQRNKGNFPGRFSGRQFSNSRSEMNVSTLELGDSALYLCASSPGQHTGELFFGEGSRLTVL.

The CDR3 loop reads CASRRMYSGNQETQYF. The CDR3 DNA follows: TGTGCCAGCAGACGCATGTATTCGGGGAACCAAGAGACCCAGTACTTC. The chain has TRBV7-6 and TRBJ2-5, with TRBD2 as a possible D gene (5 bases). Germline V gives CDR1 SGHVS, CDR2 FNYEAQ. The ends were cut back, 6 bases at V and 0 bases at J, with 17 bases in the middle. This CDR3 is built from 16 residues.

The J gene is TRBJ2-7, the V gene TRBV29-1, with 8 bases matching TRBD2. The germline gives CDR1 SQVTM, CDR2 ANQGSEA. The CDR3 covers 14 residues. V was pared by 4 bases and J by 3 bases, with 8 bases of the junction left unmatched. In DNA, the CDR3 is TGCAGCGTTGTGACTAGCGATAGCGGCTACGAGCAGTACTTC. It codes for CSVVTSDSGYEQYF.

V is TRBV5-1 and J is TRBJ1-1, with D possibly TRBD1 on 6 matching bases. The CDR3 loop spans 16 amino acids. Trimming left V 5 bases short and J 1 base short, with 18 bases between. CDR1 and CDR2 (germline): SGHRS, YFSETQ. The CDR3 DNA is TGCGCCAGCAGAGTAGGGGGTTCAGGGGCGAACACTGAAGCTTTCTTT. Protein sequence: CASRVGGSGANTEAFF.

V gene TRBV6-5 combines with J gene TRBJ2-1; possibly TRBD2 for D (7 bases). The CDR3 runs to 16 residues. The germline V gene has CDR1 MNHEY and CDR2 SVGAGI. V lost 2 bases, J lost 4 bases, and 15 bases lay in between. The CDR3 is CASSYGGAGIYNEQFF. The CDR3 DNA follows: TGTGCCAGCAGTTACGGGGGGGCGGGAATTTACAATGAGCAGTTCTTC.

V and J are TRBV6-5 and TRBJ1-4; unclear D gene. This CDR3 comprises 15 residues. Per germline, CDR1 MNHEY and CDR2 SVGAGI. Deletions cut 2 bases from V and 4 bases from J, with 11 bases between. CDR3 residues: CASSYVGRHNEKLFF. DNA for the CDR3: TGTGCCAGCAGTTACGTCGGCAGACATAATGAAAAACTGTTTTTT.

This CDR3 reads CASSRIISGQSSYNEQFF. CDR3 DNA sequence: TGTGCCAGCAGCAGAATTATATCGGGTCAGAGCTCCTACAATGAGCAGTTCTTC. V and J are TRBV11-2 and TRBJ2-1; D remains ambiguous. Trimming removed 5 bases at V and 0 bases at J, with 20 bases between. The germline gives CDR1 SGHAT, CDR2 FQNNGV. The CDR3 spans 18 residues.

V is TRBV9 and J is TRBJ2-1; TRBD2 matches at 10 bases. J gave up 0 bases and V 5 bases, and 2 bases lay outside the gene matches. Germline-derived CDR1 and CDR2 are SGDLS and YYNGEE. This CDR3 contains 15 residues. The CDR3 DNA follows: TGTGCCAGCAGTTCTAGCGGGAGCTCCTACAATGAGCAGTTCTTC. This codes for CASSSSGSSYNEQFF.

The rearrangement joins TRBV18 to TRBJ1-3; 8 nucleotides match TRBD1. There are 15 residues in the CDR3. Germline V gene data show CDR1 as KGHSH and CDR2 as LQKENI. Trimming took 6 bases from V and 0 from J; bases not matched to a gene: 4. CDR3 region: CASSRGQDSGNTIYF. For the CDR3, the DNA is TGTGCCAGCTCCCGGGGACAGGACTCTGGAAACACCATATATTTT.

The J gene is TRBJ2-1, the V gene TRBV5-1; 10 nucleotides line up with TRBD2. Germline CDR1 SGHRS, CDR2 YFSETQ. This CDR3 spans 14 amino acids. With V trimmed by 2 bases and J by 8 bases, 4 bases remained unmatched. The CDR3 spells CASSLSSGSDEQFF. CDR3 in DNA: TGCGCCAGCAGCTTATCTAGCGGGAGCGATGAGCAGTTCTTC. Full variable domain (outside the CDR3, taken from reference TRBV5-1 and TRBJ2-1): KAGVTQTPRYLIKTRGQQVTLSCSPISGHRSVSWYQQTPGQGLQFLFEYFSETQRNKGNFPGRFSGRQFSNSRSEMNVSTLELGDSALYLCASSLSSGSDEQFFGPGTRLTVL.

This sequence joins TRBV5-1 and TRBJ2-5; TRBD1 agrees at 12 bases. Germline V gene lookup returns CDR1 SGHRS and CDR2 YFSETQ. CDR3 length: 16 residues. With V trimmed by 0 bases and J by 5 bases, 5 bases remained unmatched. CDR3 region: CASSLEGQGASETQYF. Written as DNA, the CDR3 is TGCGCCAGCAGCTTGGAGGGACAGGGGGCTTCGGAGACCCAGTACTTC.

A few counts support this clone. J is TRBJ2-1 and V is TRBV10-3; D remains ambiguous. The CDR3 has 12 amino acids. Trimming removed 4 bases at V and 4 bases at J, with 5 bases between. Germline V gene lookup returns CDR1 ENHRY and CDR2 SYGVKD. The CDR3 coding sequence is TGTGCCATCAGTGGTCGGTACAATGAGCAGTTCTTC. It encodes CAISGRYNEQFF.

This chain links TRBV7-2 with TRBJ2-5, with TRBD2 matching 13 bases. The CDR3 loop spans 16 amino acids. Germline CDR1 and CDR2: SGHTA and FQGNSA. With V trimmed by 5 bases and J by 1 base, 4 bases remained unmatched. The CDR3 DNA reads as TGTGCCAGCAGCCCGGGACTAGCGGGGTTCCAAGAGACCCAGTACTTC. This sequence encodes CASSPGLAGFQETQYF.

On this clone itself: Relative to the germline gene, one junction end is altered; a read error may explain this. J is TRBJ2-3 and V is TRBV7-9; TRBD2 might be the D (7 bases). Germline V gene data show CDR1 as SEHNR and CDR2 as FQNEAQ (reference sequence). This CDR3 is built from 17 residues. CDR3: CSSSLGSGGSFTDTQYF. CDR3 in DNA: TGTTCCAGCAGCTTAGGATCGGGGGGCAGCTTCACAGATACGCAGTATTTT.

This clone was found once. CDR3 protein: CASSLRGPYEQYF. Written as DNA, the CDR3 is TGTGCCAGCAGTCTCAGGGGACCCTACGAGCAGTACTTC. This rearrangement joins TRBV27 to TRBJ2-7; D is possibly TRBD1 (6 bases). The germline gives CDR1 MNHEY, CDR2 SMNVEV (reference sequence). V shed 5 bases and J shed 2 bases, with 10 bases lying between them. This CDR3 has 13 amino acids.

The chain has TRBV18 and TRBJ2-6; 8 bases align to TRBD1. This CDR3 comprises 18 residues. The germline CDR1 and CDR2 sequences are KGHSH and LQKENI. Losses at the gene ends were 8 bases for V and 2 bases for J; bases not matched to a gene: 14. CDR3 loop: CASRALDRASAGANVLTF. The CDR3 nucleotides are TGTGCCAGCCGAGCATTGGACAGGGCATCGGCTGGGGCCAACGTCCTGACTTTC.

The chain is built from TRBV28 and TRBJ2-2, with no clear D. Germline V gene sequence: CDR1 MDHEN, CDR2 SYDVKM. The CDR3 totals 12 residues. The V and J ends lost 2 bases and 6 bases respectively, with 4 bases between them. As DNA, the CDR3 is TGTGCCAGCAGTTTAATAGCCGGGGAGCTGTTTTTT. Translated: CASSLIAGELFF.

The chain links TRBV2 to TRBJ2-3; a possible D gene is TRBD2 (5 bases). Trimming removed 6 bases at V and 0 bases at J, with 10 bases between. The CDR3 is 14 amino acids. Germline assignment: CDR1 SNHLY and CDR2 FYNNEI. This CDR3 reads CASRVDLSTDTQYF. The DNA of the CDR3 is TGTGCCAGCAGGGTGGACTTGAGCACAGATACGCAGTATTTT.

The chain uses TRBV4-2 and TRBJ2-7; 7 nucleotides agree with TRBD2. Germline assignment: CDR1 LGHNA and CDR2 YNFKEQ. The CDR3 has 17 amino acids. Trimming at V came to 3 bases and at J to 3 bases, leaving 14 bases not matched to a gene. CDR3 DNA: TGTGCCAGCAGCCAGATCCAATCCGGGACTACCAGCTACGAGCAGTACTTC. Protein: CASSQIQSGTTSYEQYF.